This T cell receptor (beta chain) was identified during a study of T cell responses to AZD1222 COVID-19 vaccine. The V gene's germline CDR1 is MNHEY and CDR2 SMNVEV (reference sequence). Trimming took 6 bases from V and 7 from J, leaving 13 bases between them. The CDR3 is 14 residues long. Turning to this clone: Its antigen is not identified.

Overall study results and limits: Repertoire sampling occurred only after the peak T cell response. Elevations in Spike-specific TCR breadth and depth followed administration of two AZD1222 doses. Spike-wide vaccine-associated CD4 TCRs dominated at 160-218 and 743-854. Variant regions that are unmutated are reportedly the target of nearly half of spike-specific TCRs.

Assay: immunoSEQ multiplex PCR; the TCRdb copy retains only in-frame clones and omits some. Found here are about 140,000 clones, nearly 90% of them singletons; the top ten hold approximately 5.6%. This clonotype was obtained from an adult who received the MenACWY meningococcal vaccine as a control. The sequencing here drew on peripheral blood, taken 28 days after the second dose of the MenACWY control vaccine. J is TRBJ1-6 and V is TRBV27, with a weak D call TRBD1 (5 bases). The CDR3 here is CASSLGPGNSPLHF. CDR3 in DNA: TGTGCCAGCAGCCTGGGCCCAGGGAATTCACCCCTCCACTTT.